These 10 T cell receptor beta chains were sequenced from one sample in a study of blood T cell repertoires in COVID-19 (dated by TCRdb to about 2020). Library method: the immunoSEQ multiplex PCR assay. Drawn from immuneACCESS, this table holds only the in-frame rearrangements with V and J called that TCRdb kept. Clones are partly lost; checked studies trace under half to an unresolved V gene and leave the rest unexplained. The sample contains around 85,000 clones, roughly 90% of them found a single time. The leading ten clones occupy approximately 1% of the sample. The specimen was PBMCs or T cells enriched from blood (not recorded which). The source of these receptors is a woman in her 50s with acute COVID-19.

CDR3 protein: CASSPHGGELFF. In DNA form, the CDR3 reads TGTGCCAGCAGCCCTCACGGCGGGGAGCTGTTTTTT. The chain joins TRBV7-8 to TRBJ2-2; D gene unclear. V was trimmed by 5 bases and J by 7 bases, leaving 8 bases between them. The germline CDR1 and CDR2 sequences are SGHVS and FQNEAQ. The CDR3 consists of 12 residues.

This chain connects TRBV5-1 to TRBJ2-7, with D possibly matching TRBD1 (5 bases). The CDR3 contains 12 residues. CDR1 and CDR2 (germline): SGHRS, YFSETQ. Trimming took 4 bases from V and 5 from J, leaving 10 bases between them. The CDR3 nucleotides are TGCGCCAGCAGCGCGCAGGGTAACGAGCAGTACTTC. This gives the protein CASSAQGNEQYF.

The chain uses TRBV12-5 and TRBJ2-1; the match to TRBD1 covers 10 bases. Germline V CDR1 and CDR2: LGHNT, FRNRAP. Trimming at V came to 1 base and at J to 8 bases, leaving 5 bases not matched to a gene. The CDR3 covers 15 residues. CDR3 sequence reads: CASGLGGQGHDEQFF. CDR3 sequence (DNA): TGTGCTAGTGGTTTGGGGGGACAGGGGCATGATGAGCAGTTCTTC.

CDR3 bases: TGTGCCTGGCTGCGGGGAGGTATCCCCGGGGAGCTGTTTTTT. This codes for CAWLRGGIPGELFF. V gene TRBV30 combines with J gene TRBJ2-2; weak D call: TRBD2 (6 bases). The CDR3 has 14 residues. Germline V gene data show CDR1 as GTSNPN and CDR2 as SVGIG (reference sequence). The V end lost 5 bases, the J end lost 6 bases, and 16 bases lay between the germline ends.

Only a few counts were recorded for this clone. The genes are TRBV3-1 (or the pseudogene TRBV3-2) and TRBJ1-1; tentative D call: TRBD1 (5 bases). V lost 4 bases to trimming and J lost 10 bases, with 22 bases between them. The CDR3 has 15 residues. Germline CDR1 and CDR2: LGHDT and YNNKEL (reference sequence). In DNA form, the CDR3 reads TGTGCCAGCAGCCCCCCCGTGGGGCCCCAGCTCGGAGCTTTCTTT. Translating it yields CASSPPVGPQLGAFF.

V usage is TRBV7-2 and J usage is TRBJ1-4, with 8 bases matching TRBD1. The V gene's germline CDR1 is SGHTA and CDR2 FQGNSA. J gave up 7 bases and V 5 bases, and 3 bases lay outside the gene matches. This CDR3 has 13 amino acids. CDR3 in amino acids: CASSRDRGEKLFF. CDR3 DNA sequence: TGTGCCAGCAGCCGAGACAGGGGTGAAAAACTGTTTTTT. The whole variable domain, remainder taken from reference TRBV7-2 and TRBJ1-4, is GAGVSQSPSNKVTEKGKDVELRCDPISGHTALYWYRQSLGQGLEFLIYFQGNSAPDKSGLPSDRFSAERTGGSVSTLTIQRTQQEDSAVYLCASSRDRGEKLFFGSGTQLSVL.

J is TRBJ2-3 and V is TRBV19; 7 bases are shared with TRBD2. CDR1 is LNHDA and CDR2 is SQIVND in the germline V gene (reference sequence). V trimming: 4 bases; J trimming: 2 bases; junction bases outside the gene matches: 3. The CDR3 is made up of 14 amino acids. CDR3 bases: TGTGCCAGTAGTACCGCGGGAGTCACAGATACGCAGTATTTT. Its translation is CASSTAGVTDTQYF.

The V call is TRBV18, the J call TRBJ1-4; the D gene is possibly TRBD1 (5 bases). The germline CDR1 and CDR2 sequences are KGHSH and LQKENI. The CDR3 is made up of 16 amino acids. Trimming left V 3 bases short and J 5 bases short, with 16 bases between. CDR3 sequence reads: CASSPQGSFGNEKLFF. The CDR3 DNA follows: TGTGCCAGCTCACCCCAGGGATCCTTCGGGAATGAAAAACTGTTTTTT.

V is TRBV30 and J is TRBJ1-5, with 8 bases identical to TRBD1. This CDR3 region has 14 residues. Germline-derived CDR1 and CDR2 are GTSNPN and SVGIG (reference sequence). J was trimmed by 9 bases and V by 3 bases; bases with no gene match: 10. CDR3 in DNA: TGTGCCTGGAGGCAAGGACAGGGAGGGAGGCCCCAGCATTTT. Translation gives CAWRQGQGGRPQHF.

The chain joins TRBV12-3 or TRBV12-4 to TRBJ1-1; unclear D gene. Trimming took 0 bases from V and 6 from J, leaving 8 bases between them. The CDR3 contains 13 residues. The CDR3 region is CASSLASPAEAFF. The CDR3, as DNA: TGTGCCAGCAGTTTAGCTTCCCCCGCTGAAGCTTTCTTT.